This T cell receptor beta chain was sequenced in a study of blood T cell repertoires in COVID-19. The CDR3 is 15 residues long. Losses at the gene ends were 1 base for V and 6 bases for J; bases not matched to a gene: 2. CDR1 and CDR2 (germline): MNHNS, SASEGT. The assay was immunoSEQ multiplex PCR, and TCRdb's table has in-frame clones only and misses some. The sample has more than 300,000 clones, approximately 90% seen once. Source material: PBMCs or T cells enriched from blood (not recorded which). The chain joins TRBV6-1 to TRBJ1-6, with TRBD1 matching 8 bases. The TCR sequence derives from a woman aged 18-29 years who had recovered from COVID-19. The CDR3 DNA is TGTGCCAGCAGTGAAGAAGACAGGGGTAATTCACCCCTCCACTTT. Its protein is CASSEEDRGNSPLHF.